This T cell receptor (beta chain) came from a study of tissue T cells after allogeneic stem cell transplantation. Notes on the study in general: Few T cell clones were shared across patients, but motif clusters showed tissue-specific shared signatures. Within patients, tissue anatomy strongly shaped TCR repertoire composition.

About this clone: Its antigen is still unknown.

Libraries were prepared by immunoSEQ multiplex PCR; TCRdb keeps only in-frame clonotypes and omits some of them. Among several thousand clones listed, around 59% were seen once. V was pared by 5 bases and J by 1 base, with 9 bases between. This CDR3 is built from 14 residues. The germline gives CDR1 SGDLS, CDR2 YYNGEE. The gene calls are TRBV9 and TRBJ2-2; the D is unclear. The origin of this receptor is a male donor aged 60 or over with lung cancer. Sequences were derived from tissue from the jejunum, sampled at autopsy. CDR3 nucleotides: TGTGCCAGCAGGTGGGATCTGAACACCGGGGAGCTGTTTTTT. Protein: CASRWDLNTGELFF.